This is a list of T cell receptor beta chains from one sample in a study of PD-1 blockade in classical Hodgkin lymphoma. Produced via immunoSEQ multiplex PCR; TCRdb's table is partial and in-frame only. This table has 25,000 to 30,000 clones, approximately 88% appearing once. The sample consisted of CD4+ T cells from blood. Receptor source: a human donor with classical Hodgkin lymphoma. Each CDR3 is given with its conserved first and last residue. The D gene is left open where the match is weak. Not every row has a clone size; where given, it reads once, few, many or a size class.

j_call v_call d_call clone_size cdr3_aa cdr3_nt
TRBJ2-3 TRBV5-8 TRBD2 . CASTSGRAWESDTQYF TGTGCCAGCACTAGCGGGAGGGCCTGGGAGAGTGATACGCAGTATTTT
TRBJ2-5 TRBV7-2 . . CASSFRDPPAQYF TGTGCCAGCAGCTTCCGGGACCCGCCAGCCCAGTACTTC
TRBJ1-2 TRBV27 . . CASSLRGRLGGYTF TGTGCCAGCAGTTTACGCGGCAGGCTGGGGGGCTACACCTTC
TRBJ1-5 TRBV28 TRBD1 . CASTQQGALGRNQPQHF TGTGCCAGCACTCAACAGGGGGCCCTCGGGCGCAATCAGCCCCAGCATTTT
TRBJ2-2 TRBV11-2 TRBD1 . CASSLTGATGELFF TGTGCCAGCAGCTTGACAGGGGCTACCGGGGAGCTGTTTTTT
TRBJ1-1 TRBV4-3 . . CASSQFGGNTEAFF TGCGCCAGCAGCCAATTTGGGGGGAACACTGAAGCTTTCTTT
TRBJ1-2 TRBV6-4 TRBD1 . CASSEDRGGYGYTF TGTGCCAGCAGTGAGGACAGGGGCGGCTATGGCTACACCTTC
TRBJ1-5 TRBV7-2 . . CASSSLYQPQHF TGTGCCAGCAGCTCCCTTTATCAGCCCCAGCATTTT
TRBJ2-2 TRBV11-3 TRBD2 . CASSPGLAENTGELFF TGTGCCAGCAGCCCTGGACTAGCGGAGAACACCGGGGAGCTGTTTTTT
TRBJ2-5 TRBV4-3 . . CASSQDSSETQYF TGCGCCAGCAGCCAAGATAGTTCTGAGACCCAGTACTTC
TRBJ2-7 TRBV7-2 TRBD1 . CASSLAGSRGRHEQYF TGTGCCAGCAGCTTAGCAGGATCCAGGGGGCGGCACGAGCAGTACTTC
TRBJ2-7 TRBV7-2 TRBD2 . CATKRDSYEQYF TGTGCCACCAAGCGGGACTCCTACGAGCAGTACTTC
TRBJ2-7 TRBV5-1 . . CASSLVAESEQYF TGCGCCAGCAGCTTGGTCGCGGAATCCGAGCAGTACTTC
TRBJ2-5 TRBV28 . . CASSLDSMETQYF TGTGCCAGCAGTTTGGATAGCATGGAGACCCAGTACTTC
TRBJ2-1 TRBV5-8 TRBD2 . CASSLERTSGSYNEQFF TGTGCCAGCAGCTTGGAAAGGACTAGCGGCTCCTACAATGAGCAGTTCTTC
TRBJ2-3 TRBV9 . . CASSVGDTDTQYF TGTGCCAGCAGCGTAGGGGACACAGATACGCAGTATTTT
TRBJ2-7 TRBV7-6 . once CASSLVEGAYEQYF TGTGCCAGCAGCTTAGTCGAGGGGGCCTACGAGCAGTACTTC
TRBJ2-3 TRBV11-3 TRBD1 . CASSLHRGSDTQYF TGTGCCAGCAGCTTACACAGGGGTTCAGATACGCAGTATTTT
TRBJ2-5 TRBV11-1 . . CASSKQGKTQYF TGTGCCAGCAGCAAACAGGGAAAGACCCAGTACTTC
TRBJ1-5 TRBV7-9 TRBD1 . CASSPGGGGQPQHF TGTGCCAGCAGCCCAGGGGGGGGTGGGCAGCCCCAGCATTTT
TRBJ1-3 TRBV19 . . CASRNIDSNTIYF TGTGCCAGTAGGAATATTGATTCAAACACCATATATTTT
TRBJ1-1 TRBV11-2 . . CASSLVRNTEAFF TGTGCCAGCAGCTTAGTGAGGAACACTGAAGCTTTCTTT
TRBJ2-7 TRBV9 . . CASSVVWGSYEQYF TGTGCCAGCAGCGTAGTTTGGGGTTCCTACGAGCAGTACTTC
TRBJ2-3 TRBV2 TRBD1 . CASSGTGFLDTQYF TGTGCCAGCAGTGGGACAGGGTTTCTAGATACGCAGTATTTT
TRBJ2-7 TRBV27 TRBD2 . CASSPHSGTRPYEQYF TGTGCCAGCAGTCCTCATTCCGGGACTAGACCTTACGAGCAGTACTTC
TRBJ1-5 TRBV6-5 . few CASSYSYNQPQHF TGTGCCAGCAGTTACTCGTACAATCAGCCCCAGCATTTT
TRBJ2-7 TRBV19 TRBD2 . CASSMSSGINEQYF TGTGCCAGTAGTATGTCTAGCGGGATCAACGAGCAGTACTTC
TRBJ2-5 TRBV5-4 . . CASSWGLTPQETQYF TGTGCCAGCAGCTGGGGACTGACGCCTCAAGAGACCCAGTACTTC
TRBJ1-1 TRBV6-4 . . CASSERTDLQGPNTEAFF TGTGCCAGCAGTGAAAGAACGGACCTCCAGGGCCCAAACACTGAAGCTTTCTTT
TRBJ2-7 TRBV7-9 . few CASSFGREAYEQYF TGTGCCAGCAGCTTTGGTAGGGAGGCCTACGAGCAGTACTTC
TRBJ1-2 TRBV11-2 . once CASSAGGGLLYGYTF TGTGCCAGCAGCGCGGGTGGGGGGCTGCTCTATGGCTACACCTTC
TRBJ1-1 TRBV29-1 . once CSVSSSLNTEAFF TGCAGCGTGAGCTCCAGTTTGAACACTGAAGCTTTCTTT
TRBJ1-1 TRBV5-1 . . CASSQPTGGRRNTEAFF TGCGCCAGCAGCCAACCAACGGGGGGTCGGAGGAACACTGAAGCTTTCTTT